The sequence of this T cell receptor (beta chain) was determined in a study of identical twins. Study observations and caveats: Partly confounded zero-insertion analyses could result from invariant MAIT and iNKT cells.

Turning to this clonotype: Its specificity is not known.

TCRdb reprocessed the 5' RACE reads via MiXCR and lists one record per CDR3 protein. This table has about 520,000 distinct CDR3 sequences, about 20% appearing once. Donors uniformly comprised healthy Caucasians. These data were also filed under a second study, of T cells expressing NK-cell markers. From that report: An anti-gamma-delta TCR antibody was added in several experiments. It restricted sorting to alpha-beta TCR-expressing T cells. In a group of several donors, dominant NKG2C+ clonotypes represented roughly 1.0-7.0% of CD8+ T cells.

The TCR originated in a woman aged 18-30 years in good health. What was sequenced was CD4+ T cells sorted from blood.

The CDR3 reads CASSFVDRGPEAFF. Here the CDR3 DNA reads TGTGCCAGCAGTTTCGTCGACAGGGGACCTGAAGCTTTCTTT. This chain links TRBV27 with TRBJ1-1, with TRBD1 matching over 8 bases. Per germline, CDR1 MNHEY and CDR2 SMNVEV (reference sequence). This CDR3 spans 14 amino acids. Unmatched junction bases numbered 6, after V lost 3 bases and J lost 6 bases.